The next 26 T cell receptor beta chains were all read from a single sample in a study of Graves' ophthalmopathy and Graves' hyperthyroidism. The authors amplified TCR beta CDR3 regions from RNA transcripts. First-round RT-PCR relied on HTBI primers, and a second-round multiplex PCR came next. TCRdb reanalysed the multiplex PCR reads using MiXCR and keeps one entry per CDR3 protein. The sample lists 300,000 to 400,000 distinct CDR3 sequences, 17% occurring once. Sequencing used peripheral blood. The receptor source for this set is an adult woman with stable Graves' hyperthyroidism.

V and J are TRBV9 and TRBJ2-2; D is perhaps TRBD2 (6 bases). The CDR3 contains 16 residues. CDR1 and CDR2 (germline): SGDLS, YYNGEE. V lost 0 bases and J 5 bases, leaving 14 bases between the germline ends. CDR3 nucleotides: TGTGCCAGCAGCGTAGATAGCGGCCCGGGAACCGGGGAGCTGTTTTTT. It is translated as CASSVDSGPGTGELFF.

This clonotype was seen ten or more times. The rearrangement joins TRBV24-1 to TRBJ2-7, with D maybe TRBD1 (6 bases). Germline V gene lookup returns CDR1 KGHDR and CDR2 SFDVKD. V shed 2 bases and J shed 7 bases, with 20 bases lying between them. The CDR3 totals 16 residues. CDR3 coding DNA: TGTGCCACCAGTGATTCGACACAGGGACACTTGGGTGAGCAGTACTTC. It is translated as CATSDSTQGHLGEQYF.

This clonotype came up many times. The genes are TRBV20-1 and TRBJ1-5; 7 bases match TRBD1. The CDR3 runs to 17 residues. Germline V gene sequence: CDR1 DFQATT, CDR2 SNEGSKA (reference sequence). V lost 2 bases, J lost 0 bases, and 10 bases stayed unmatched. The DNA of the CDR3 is TGCAGTGCTAGACGGAGGGGACAGCAGTATAGCAATCAGCCCCAGCATTTT. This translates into CSARRRGQQYSNQPQHF.

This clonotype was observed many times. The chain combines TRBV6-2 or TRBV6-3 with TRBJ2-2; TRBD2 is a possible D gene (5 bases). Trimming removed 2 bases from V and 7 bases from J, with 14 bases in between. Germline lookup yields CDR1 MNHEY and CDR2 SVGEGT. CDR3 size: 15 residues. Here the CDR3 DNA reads TGTGCCAGCAGTTACGAGGGAAAGGTCAACGGGGAGCTGTTTTTT. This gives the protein CASSYEGKVNGELFF.

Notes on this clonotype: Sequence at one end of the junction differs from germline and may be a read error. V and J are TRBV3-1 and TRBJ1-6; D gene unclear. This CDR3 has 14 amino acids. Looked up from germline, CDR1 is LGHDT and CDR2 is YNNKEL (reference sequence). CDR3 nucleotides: TGTGCCAGCAGTCTCGGACGGGGAAATTCAACCCTCCACTTT. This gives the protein CASSLGRGNSTLHF.

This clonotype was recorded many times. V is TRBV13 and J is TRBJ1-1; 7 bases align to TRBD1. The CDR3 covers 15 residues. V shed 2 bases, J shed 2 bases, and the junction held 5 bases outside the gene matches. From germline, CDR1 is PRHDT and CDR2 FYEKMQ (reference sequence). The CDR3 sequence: CASSLMDRFNTEAFF. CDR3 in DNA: TGTGCCAGCAGCTTAATGGACAGGTTCAACACTGAAGCTTTCTTT.

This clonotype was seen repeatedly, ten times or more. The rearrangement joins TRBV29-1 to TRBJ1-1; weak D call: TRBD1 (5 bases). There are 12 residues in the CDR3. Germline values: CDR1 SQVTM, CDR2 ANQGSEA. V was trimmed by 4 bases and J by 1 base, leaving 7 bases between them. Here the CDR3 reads CSVARENTEAFF. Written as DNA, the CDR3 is TGCAGCGTTGCCAGGGAGAACACTGAAGCTTTCTTT.

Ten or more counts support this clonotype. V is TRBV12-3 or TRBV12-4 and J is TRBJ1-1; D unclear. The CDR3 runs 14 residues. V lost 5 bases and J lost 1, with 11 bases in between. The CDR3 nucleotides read TGTGCCAGCAGTGGGAACAGCCAGAACACTGAAGCTTTCTTT. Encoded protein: CASSGNSQNTEAFF.

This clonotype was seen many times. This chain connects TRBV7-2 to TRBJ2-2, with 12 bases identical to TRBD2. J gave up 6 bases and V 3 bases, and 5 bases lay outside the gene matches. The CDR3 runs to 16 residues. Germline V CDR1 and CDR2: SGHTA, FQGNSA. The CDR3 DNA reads TGTGCCAGCAGCTTTATCCTAGCGGGAGGGCCCGGGGAGCTGTTTTTT. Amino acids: CASSFILAGGPGELFF.

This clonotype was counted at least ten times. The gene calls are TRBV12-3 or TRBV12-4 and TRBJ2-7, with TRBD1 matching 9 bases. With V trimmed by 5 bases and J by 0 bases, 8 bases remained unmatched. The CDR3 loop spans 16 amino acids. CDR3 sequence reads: CASSTDRGSVSYEQYF. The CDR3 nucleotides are TGTGCCAGCAGTACTGACAGGGGGTCCGTCTCCTACGAGCAGTACTTC.

CDR3 DNA: TGCGCCAGCAGCTTGCATGGGTTGGGGGATCAGCCCCAGCATTTT. Translating it yields CASSLHGLGDQPQHF. The rearrangement uses TRBV5-1 and TRBJ1-5, with D tentatively TRBD1 (5 bases). Trimming left V 1 base short and J 5 bases short, with 13 bases between. CDR1 is SGHRS and CDR2 is YFSETQ in the germline V gene. The CDR3 loop spans 15 amino acids.

In nucleotides, the CDR3 is TGTGCCAGCGGCATCGGGGCGGAGCTCTACGAGCAGTACTTC. Translated: CASGIGAELYEQYF. The J gene is TRBJ2-7, the V gene TRBV27, with D possibly being TRBD1 or TRBD2 (5 bases each). The CDR3 covers 14 residues. V was cut by 8 bases and J by 3 bases, with 17 bases left in between. Germline lookup yields CDR1 MNHEY and CDR2 SMNVEV (reference sequence).

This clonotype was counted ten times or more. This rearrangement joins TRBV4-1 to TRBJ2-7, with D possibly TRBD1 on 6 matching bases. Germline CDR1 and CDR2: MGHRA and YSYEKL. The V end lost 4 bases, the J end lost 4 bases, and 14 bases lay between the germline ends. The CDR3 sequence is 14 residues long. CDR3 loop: CASSLRGVGYEQYF. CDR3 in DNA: TGCGCCAGCAGCCTCAGGGGAGTAGGATACGAGCAGTACTTC.

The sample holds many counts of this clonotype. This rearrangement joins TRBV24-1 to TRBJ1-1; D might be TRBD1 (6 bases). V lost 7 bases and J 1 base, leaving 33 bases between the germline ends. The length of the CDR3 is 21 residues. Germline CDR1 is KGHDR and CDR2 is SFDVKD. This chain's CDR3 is CATRTTGLVVQSGITNTEAFF. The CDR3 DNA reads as TGTGCCACCAGGACCACAGGGCTTGTGGTCCAGAGCGGGATAACGAACACTGAAGCTTTCTTT.

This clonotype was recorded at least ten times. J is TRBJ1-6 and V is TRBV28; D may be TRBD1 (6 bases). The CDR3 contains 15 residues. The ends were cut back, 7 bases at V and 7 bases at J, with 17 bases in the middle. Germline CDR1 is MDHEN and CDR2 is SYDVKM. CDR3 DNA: TGTGCCAGCACCTCCGGGGGCGCCGGGAATTCACCCCTCCACTTT. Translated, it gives CASTSGGAGNSPLHF.

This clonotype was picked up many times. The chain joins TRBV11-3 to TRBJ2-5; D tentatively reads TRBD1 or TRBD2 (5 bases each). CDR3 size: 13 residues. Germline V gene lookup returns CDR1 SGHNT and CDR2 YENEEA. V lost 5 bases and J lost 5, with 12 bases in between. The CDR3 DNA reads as TGTGCCAGCAGCGCCCGGGACGCCGAGACCCAGTACTTC. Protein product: CASSARDAETQYF.

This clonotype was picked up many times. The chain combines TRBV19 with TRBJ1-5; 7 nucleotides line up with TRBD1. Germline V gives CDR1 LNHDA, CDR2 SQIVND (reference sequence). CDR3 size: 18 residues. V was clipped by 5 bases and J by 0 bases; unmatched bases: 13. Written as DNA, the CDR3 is TGTGCCAGTAGTCCGGCCATCGGGACAGCAAGTAGCAATCAGCCCCAGCATTTT. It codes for CASSPAIGTASSNQPQHF.

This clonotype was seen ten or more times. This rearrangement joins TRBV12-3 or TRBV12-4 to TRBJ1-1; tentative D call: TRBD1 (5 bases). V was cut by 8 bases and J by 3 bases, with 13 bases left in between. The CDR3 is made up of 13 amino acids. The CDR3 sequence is CASRGASDTEAFF. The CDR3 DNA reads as TGTGCCAGCCGAGGGGCCAGTGACACTGAAGCTTTCTTT.

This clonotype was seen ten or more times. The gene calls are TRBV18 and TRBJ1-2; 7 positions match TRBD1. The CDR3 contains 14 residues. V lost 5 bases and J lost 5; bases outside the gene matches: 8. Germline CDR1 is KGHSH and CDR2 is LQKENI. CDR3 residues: CASSSEQGTYGYTF. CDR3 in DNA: TGTGCCAGCTCATCCGAACAGGGGACTTATGGCTACACCTTC.

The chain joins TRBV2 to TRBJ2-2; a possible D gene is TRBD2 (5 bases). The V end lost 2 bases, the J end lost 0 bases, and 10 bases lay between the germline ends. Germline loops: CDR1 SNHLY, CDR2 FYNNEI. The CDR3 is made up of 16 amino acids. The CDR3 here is CASSELASSNTGELFF. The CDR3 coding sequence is TGTGCCAGCAGTGAATTGGCTAGCTCGAACACCGGGGAGCTGTTTTTT.

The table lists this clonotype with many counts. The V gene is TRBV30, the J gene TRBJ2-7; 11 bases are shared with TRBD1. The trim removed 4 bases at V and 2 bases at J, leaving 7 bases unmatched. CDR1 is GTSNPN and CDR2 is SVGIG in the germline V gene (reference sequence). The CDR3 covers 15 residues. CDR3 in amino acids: CAWTSPGQGAYEQYF. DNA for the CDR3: TGTGCCTGGACATCTCCGGGACAGGGGGCCTACGAGCAGTACTTC.

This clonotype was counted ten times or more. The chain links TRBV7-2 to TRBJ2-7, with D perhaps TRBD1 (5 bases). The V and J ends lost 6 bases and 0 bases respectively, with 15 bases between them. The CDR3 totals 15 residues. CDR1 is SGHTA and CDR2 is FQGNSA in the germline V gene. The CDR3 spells CASSPDRHSSYEQYF. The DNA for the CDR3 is TGTGCCAGCAGTCCCGACAGACACAGCTCCTACGAGCAGTACTTC.

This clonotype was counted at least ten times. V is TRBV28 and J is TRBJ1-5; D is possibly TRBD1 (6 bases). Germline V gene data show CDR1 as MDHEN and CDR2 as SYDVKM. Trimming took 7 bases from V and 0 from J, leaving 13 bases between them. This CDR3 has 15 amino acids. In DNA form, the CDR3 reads TGTGCCAGCACCCGAGGGGGGTCTAGCAATCAGCCCCAGCATTTT. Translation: CASTRGGSSNQPQHF.

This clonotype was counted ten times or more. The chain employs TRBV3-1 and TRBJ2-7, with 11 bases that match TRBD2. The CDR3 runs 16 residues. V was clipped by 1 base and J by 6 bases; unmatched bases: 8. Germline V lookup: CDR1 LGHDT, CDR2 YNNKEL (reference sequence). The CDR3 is CASSQVTSGSGGEQYF. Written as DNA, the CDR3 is TGTGCCAGCAGCCAAGTCACTAGCGGGAGTGGAGGCGAGCAGTACTTC.

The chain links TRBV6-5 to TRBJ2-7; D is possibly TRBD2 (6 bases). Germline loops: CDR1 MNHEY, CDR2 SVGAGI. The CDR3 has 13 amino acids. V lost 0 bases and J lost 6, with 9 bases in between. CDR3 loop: CASSYSGLREQYV. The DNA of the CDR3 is TGTGCCAGCAGTTACTCGGGACTTCGCGAGCAGTACGTC.

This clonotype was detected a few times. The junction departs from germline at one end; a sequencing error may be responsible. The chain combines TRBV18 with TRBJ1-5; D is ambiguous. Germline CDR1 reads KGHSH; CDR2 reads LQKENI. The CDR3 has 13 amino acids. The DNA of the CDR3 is TGTGCCAGCTCATCAAATCAAAATCAGCCCCGGCATTTT. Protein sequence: CASSSNQNQPRHF. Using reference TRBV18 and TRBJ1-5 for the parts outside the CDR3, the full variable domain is NAGVMQNPRHLVRRRGQEARLRCSPMKGHSHVYWYRQLPEEGLKFMVYLQKENIIDESGMPKERFSAEFPKEGPSILRIQQVVRGDSAAYFCASSSNQNQPRHFGDGTRLSIL.